This T cell receptor (beta chain) is from a study of blood T cell repertoires in COVID-19. Background on the study: The samples span acute and convalescent COVID-19 from the United States, Italy and Spain.

Using immunoSEQ multiplex PCR, the repertoire was profiled, and TCRdb retains in-frame clones only, with some absent. The table lists roughly 250,000 clones, about 91% of them singletons, with over 1% in the top ten. Participant-given clinical history determined each cohort assignment. J was trimmed by 4 bases and V by 8 bases; bases with no gene match: 5. Looked up from germline, CDR1 is SNHLY and CDR2 is FYNNEI. The CDR3 spans 15 residues. The rearrangement links TRBV2 to TRBJ2-5, with 15 bases identical to TRBD2. The source of this sequence is a woman aged 40 to 50 with acute COVID-19. The material sequenced was PBMCs or T cells enriched from blood (not recorded which). The CDR3 is CASQGLAGGSETQYF. In DNA form, the CDR3 reads TGTGCCAGCCAAGGACTAGCGGGAGGGTCAGAGACCCAGTACTTC.